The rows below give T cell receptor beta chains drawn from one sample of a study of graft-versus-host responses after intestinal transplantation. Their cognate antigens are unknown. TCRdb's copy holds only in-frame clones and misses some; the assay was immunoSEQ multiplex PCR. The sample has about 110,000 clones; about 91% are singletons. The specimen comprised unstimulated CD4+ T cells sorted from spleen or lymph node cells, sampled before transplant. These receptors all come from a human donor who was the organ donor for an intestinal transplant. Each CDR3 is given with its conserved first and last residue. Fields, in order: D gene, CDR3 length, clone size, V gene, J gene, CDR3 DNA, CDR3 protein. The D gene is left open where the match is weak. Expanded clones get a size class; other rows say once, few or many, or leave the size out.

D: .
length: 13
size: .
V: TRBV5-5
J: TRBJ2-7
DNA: TGTGCCAGCAGTGTACAGGGCTCCTACGAGCAGTACTTC
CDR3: CASSVQGSYEQYF

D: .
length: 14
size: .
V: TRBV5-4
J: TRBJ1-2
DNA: TGTGCCAGCAGCCCATCCCAAGTTAACTATGGCTACACCTTC
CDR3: CASSPSQVNYGYTF

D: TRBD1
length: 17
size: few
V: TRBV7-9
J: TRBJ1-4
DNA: TGTGCCAGCAGCCAATCTACAGGGGGCAGGGGTAATGAAAAACTGTTTTTT
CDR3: CASSQSTGGRGNEKLFF

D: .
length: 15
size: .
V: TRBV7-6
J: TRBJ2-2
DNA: TGTGCCAGCAGCCGACTTCGACCCCTCACCGGGGAGCTGTTTTTT
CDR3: CASSRLRPLTGELFF

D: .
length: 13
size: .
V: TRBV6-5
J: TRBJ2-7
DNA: TGTGCCAGCAGTTACTCGTGGGACTTCGAGCAGTACTTC
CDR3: CASSYSWDFEQYF

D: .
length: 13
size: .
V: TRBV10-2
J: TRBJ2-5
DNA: TGCGCCAGCAGTGAGCAGGGGCGGGAGACCCAGTACTTC
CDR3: CASSEQGRETQYF

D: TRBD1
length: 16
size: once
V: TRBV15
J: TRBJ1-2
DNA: TGTGCCACCAGCAGAGATGACAGGGGACTTCAGTATGGCTACACCTTC
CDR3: CATSRDDRGLQYGYTF

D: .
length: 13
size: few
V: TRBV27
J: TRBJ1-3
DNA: TGTGCCAGCAAGGGGCTAAACGGAAACACCATATATTTT
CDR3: CASKGLNGNTIYF

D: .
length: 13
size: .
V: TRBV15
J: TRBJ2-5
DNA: TGTGCCACCAGCATCGGGAGTCAAGAGACCCAGTACTTC
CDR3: CATSIGSQETQYF

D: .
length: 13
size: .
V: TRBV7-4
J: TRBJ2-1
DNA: TGTGCCAGCAGCTTAGGTAGGGCAGGTGAGCAGTTCTTC
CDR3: CASSLGRAGEQFF

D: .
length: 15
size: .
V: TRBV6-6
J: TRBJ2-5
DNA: TGTGCCAGCAGTTACCCGAGAGGGGGTAGGGAGACCCAGTACTTC
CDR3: CASSYPRGGRETQYF

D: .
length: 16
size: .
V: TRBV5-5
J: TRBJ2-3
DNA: TGTGCCAGCAGCTTACTAGTACGGGATACCACAGATACGCAGTATTTT
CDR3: CASSLLVRDTTDTQYF

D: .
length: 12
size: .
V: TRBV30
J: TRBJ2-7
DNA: TGTGCCTGGAGCCTTTACACTGGCGAGCAGTACTTC
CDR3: CAWSLYTGEQYF

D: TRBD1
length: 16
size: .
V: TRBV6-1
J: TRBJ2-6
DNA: TGTGCCAGCAGTGATAGACAGGGCTCTGGGGCCAACGTCCTGACTTTC
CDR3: CASSDRQGSGANVLTF

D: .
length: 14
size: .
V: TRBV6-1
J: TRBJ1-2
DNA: TGTGCCAGCAGTGAGGAGGGGCGCGTCTATGGCTACACCTTC
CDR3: CASSEEGRVYGYTF

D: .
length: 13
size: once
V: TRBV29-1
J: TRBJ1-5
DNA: TGCAGCGTTGCATACAGGGTTGGTCAGCCCCAGCATTTT
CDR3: CSVAYRVGQPQHF

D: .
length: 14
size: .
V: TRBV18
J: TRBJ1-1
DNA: TGTGCCAGCTCACCCGGACGGGGACTCACTGAAGCTTTCTTT
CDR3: CASSPGRGLTEAFF

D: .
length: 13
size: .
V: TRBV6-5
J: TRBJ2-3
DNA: TGTGCCAGCAGATTCTCTGCCACAGATACGCAGTATTTT
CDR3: CASRFSATDTQYF

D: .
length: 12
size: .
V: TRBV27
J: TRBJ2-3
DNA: TGTGCCAGCAGCCGCTACACAGATACGCAGTATTTT
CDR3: CASSRYTDTQYF

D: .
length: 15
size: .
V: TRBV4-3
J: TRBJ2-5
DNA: TGCGCCAGCAGCCTTGCTGGTACAAGCCAAGAGACCCAGTACTTC
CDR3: CASSLAGTSQETQYF

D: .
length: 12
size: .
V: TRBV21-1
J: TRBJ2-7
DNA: TGTGCCAGCAGCAAAGACACCTACGAGCAGTACTTC
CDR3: CASSKDTYEQYF

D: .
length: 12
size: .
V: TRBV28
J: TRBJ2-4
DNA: TGTGCCAGCAGTTTTAGGCAAAACATTCAGTACTTC
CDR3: CASSFRQNIQYF

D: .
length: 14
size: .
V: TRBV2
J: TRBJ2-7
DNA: TGTGCCAGCAAGAAATGGGGGTCCTCCTACGAGCAGTACTTC
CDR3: CASKKWGSSYEQYF

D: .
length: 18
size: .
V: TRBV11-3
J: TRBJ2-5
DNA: TGTGCCAGCAGCTTACTTAGGGGCGACCGTTTGTACCAAGAGACCCAGTACTTC
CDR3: CASSLLRGDRLYQETQYF

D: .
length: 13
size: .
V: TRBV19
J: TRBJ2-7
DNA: TGTGCCAGTAGTATTACCAGTGTCTACGAGCAGTACTTC
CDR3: CASSITSVYEQYF

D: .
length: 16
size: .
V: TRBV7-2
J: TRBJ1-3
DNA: TGTGCCAGCAGCTTAGGTGGAGGGGGCTCTGGAAACACCATATATTTT
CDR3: CASSLGGGGSGNTIYF

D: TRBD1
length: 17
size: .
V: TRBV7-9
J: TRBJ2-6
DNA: TGTGCCAGCAGCGACCGGACAGGGGGCAATGGGGCCAACGTCCTGACTTTC
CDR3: CASSDRTGGNGANVLTF

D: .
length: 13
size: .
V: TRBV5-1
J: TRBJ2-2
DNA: TGCGCCAGCAGCTTGGAACAAACCGGGGAGCTGTTTTTT
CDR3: CASSLEQTGELFF

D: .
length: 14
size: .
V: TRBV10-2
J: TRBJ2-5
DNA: TGCGCCAGCAGTACGAGGGGGGGCCGGGAGACCCAGTACTTC
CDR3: CASSTRGGRETQYF

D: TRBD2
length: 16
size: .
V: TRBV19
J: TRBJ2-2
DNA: TGTGCCAGTAGGAAGACTAGCGGCCTGAACACCGGGGAGCTGTTTTTT
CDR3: CASRKTSGLNTGELFF

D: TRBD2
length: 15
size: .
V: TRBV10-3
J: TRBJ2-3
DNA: TGTGCCATCAGTGAGGGGCTAGCGGGGGCAGATACGCAGTATTTT
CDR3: CAISEGLAGADTQYF

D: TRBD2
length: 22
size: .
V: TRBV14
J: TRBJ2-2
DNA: TGTGCCAGCAGCCAGGGAGGAGCAACTAGCGGGAGGGCCGATAGAAGAACCGGGGAGCTGTTTTTT
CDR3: CASSQGGATSGRADRRTGELFF

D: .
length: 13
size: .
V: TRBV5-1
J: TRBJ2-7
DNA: TGCGCCAGCAGCCTATTACGGGGTTACGAGCAGTACTTC
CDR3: CASSLLRGYEQYF

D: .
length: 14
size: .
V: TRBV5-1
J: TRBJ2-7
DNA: TGCGCCAGCAGCCTCAGCGTCGGGGTCCGCGAGCAGTACTTC
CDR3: CASSLSVGVREQYF

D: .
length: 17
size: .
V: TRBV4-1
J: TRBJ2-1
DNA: TGCGCCAGCAGCCAAGAAGGCTGGACTCCTGCCTACAATGAGCAGTTCTTC
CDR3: CASSQEGWTPAYNEQFF

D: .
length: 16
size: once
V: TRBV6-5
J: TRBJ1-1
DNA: TGTGCCAGCAGTTACTCGAATCCGGGCATGAACACTGAAGCTTTCTTT
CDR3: CASSYSNPGMNTEAFF

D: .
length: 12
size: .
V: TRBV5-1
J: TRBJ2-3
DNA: TGCGCCAGCAGCCCTACTTTAGATACGCAGTATTTT
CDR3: CASSPTLDTQYF